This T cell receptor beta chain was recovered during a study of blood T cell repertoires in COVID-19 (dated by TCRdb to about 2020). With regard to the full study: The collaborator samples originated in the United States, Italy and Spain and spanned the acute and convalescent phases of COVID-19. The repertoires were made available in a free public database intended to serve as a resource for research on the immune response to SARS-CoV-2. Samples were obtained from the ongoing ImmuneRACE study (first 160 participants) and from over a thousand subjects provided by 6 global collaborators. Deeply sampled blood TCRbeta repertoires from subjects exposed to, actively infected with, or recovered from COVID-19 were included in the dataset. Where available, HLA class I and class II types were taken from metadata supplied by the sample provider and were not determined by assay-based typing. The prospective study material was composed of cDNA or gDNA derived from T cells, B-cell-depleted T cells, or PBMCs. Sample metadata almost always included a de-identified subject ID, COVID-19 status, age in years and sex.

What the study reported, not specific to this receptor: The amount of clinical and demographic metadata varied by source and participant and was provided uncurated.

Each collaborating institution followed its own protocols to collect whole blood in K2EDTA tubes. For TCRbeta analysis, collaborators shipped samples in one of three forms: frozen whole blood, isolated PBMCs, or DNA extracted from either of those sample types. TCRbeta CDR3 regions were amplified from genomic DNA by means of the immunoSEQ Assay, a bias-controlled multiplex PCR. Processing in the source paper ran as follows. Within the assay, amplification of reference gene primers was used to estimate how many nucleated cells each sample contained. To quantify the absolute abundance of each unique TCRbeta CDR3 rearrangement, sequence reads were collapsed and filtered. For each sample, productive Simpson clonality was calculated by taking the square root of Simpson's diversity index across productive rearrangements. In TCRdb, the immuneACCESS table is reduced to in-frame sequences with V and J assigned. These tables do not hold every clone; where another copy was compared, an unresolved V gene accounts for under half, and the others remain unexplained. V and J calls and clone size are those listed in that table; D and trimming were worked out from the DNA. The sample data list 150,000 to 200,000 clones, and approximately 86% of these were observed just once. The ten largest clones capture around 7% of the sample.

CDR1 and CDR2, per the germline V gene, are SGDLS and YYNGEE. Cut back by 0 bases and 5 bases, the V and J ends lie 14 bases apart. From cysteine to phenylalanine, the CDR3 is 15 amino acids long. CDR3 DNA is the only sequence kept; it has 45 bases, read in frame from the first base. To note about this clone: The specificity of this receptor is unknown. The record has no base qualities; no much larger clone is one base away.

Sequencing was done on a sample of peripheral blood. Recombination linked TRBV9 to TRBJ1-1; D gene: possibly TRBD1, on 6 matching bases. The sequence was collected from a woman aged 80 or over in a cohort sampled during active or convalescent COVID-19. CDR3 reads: CASSVVGGSGTEAFF. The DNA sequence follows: TGTGCCAGCAGCGTAGTTGGGGGCTCGGGGACTGAAGCTTTCTTT.